This T cell receptor beta chain was sequenced in a study of blood T cell repertoires in COVID-19. As for the study in general: Material from acute and convalescent COVID-19 was sourced from the United States, Italy and Spain. PBMCs, B-cell-depleted T cells, or T cells were the source of the cDNA or gDNA that made up the material.

As processed by the authors: Nucleated cell number was recorded as an estimate derived from reference gene primer amplification. The repertoire was sequenced with immunoSEQ multiplex PCR; TCRdb's copy has only in-frame clones and lacks some. From that table come the V and J calls and clone size; the DNA was used to work out D and trimming. The data contain about 120,000 clones, over 60% of them singletons. V gave up 5 bases and J gave up 6 bases, with 11 bases separating them. This CDR3 region has 14 residues. Per germline, CDR1 SGHAT and CDR2 FQNNGV. The rearrangement links TRBV11-2 to TRBJ1-6; a possible D gene is TRBD1 (5 bases). The TCR was taken from a human donor in a cohort sampled during active COVID-19. The source material was peripheral blood. This CDR3 is CASSARGSNSPLHF. The CDR3 nucleotides read TGTGCCAGCAGCGCCCGGGGGTCTAATTCACCCCTCCACTTT.